This T cell receptor (beta chain) came from a study of T cells in Graves' hyperthyroidism and ophthalmopathy. Study-wide findings and caveats: From stable hyperthyroidism, ophthalmopathy was set apart by a 13 V-J model.

RNA transcripts served as the template for amplifying TCR beta CDR3 regions. The HTBI primer set drove a first-round RT-PCR of the TCR CDR3. TCRdb redid the calling of the multiplex PCR reads with MiXCR, one entry per CDR3 protein. The sample comprises some 600,000 distinct CDR3 sequences, around 14% of which are singletons, and more than 5% rests with the top ten. CDR3 size: 14 residues. V lost 2 bases and J 12 bases, leaving 20 bases between the germline ends. Germline V gene lookup returns CDR1 LGHNT and CDR2 FRNRAP. As regards this clonotype: The antigen remains undetermined.

The chain recombines TRBV12-5 with TRBJ2-7; D ambiguous. The sample taken for sequencing was blood. The clonotype comes from a woman aged 25 to 45 with Graves' hyperthyroidism that later progressed to Graves' ophthalmopathy. In nucleotides, the CDR3 is TGTGCTAGTGGTTTGAGAGTACAAGCGAACGCGTTGTACTTC. Translating gives CASGLRVQANALYF.